This paragraph covers one T cell receptor (beta chain) sequence. Its antigen is currently not known. Per-base quality was not reported, and no clone a single base away is much larger than it. These data belong to a study of cytomegalovirus exposure and HLA in healthy donors (dated by TCRdb to 2016 to 2017). With regard to the full study: An earlier analysis of 587 of the donors reported about 280 Gb of sequence data and 95 million to 120 million unique TCR beta sequences obtained from about 180 million T cells. A separate validation cohort of some 130 different subjects was used in addition to the approximately 700-subject first cohort. To study patterns of TCR occurrence, a later analysis re-analyzed previously published TCR beta repertoires from 666 donors and added high-resolution HLA genotyping. The aim of the study was to test whether cataloging public T cell receptors could identify signatures of past pathogen exposure. A few DR-DQ haplotypes were treated as single units for association and clustering because of strong linkage in the cohort. The T cell repertoires of 666 subjects were profiled by immunosequencing and related to cytomegalovirus serostatus. All discovery cohort repertoires had been generated using a single sequencing platform. An early release covering more than 500 HLA-typed donors comprised around 300 gigabases of sequencing data and 85 million to 100 million unique TCR sequences. Across 398 genotyped donors of the cohort, an average of roughly 200,000 unique TCR beta nucleotide sequences per donor were sequenced, and roughly 20% of those sequences were non-productive. HLA typing covered class I and class II loci at four-digit resolution. Donor age, sex, ethnicity and CMV serostatus were collected together with the repertoire data. Of the roughly 400 genotyped donors, roughly 76% were placed in the genetic ancestry cluster associated with self-reported Caucasian donors. Typing coverage differed by locus: A, B, C, DRB1 and DQB1 were typed in about 629-630 donors, DQA1 in about 500, DPA1 in nearly 610, and DPB1 in just under 490. An earlier analysis of 450 to 750 of the donors used high-throughput TCR beta sequencing to judge whether each TCR beta V gene segment behaved as functional or pseudogenic. Genome-wide SNP genotypes for about 60% of the roughly 670 donors were used in a later genetic analysis, which treated that subset as a discovery cohort. In the later analysis, no new phenotypic data were used to find candidate immune exposures; instead, reliance was placed on TCR beta sequences and their occurrence across donors. To predict cytomegalovirus infection status, the study combined high-throughput TCR immunosequencing, statistical association of individual TCRs with disease status, and machine learning. What the study reported, not specific to this receptor: Compared with the roughly 670-donor mean, donors in an Asian-associated ancestry cluster had fewer N-insertions in productive TCRs, according to a later genetic analysis. Most TCR sequences were observed very rarely across donors, whereas some public TCRs were present in many individuals. Correlated functional status among segregating V segments might be attributable to linkage disequilibrium, but an unknown experimental factor could not be ruled out. A later analysis found that TCR association rates varied across HLA loci, with DRB1 alleles showing the most associated TCRs and HLA-C alleles the fewest. Because counts were too low, more than 15 rarely observed V segments, including chromosome 9 orphons, were excluded from the earlier analysis of about 500 of the donors. In a later analysis, most CMV-associated TCR beta chains were found to appear HLA-restricted, with HLA associations seemingly driven largely by CMV exposure. The study listed approximately 150 TCR beta chains as associated with cytomegalovirus. It was suggested by the authors that the approach could potentially be generalized to other disease states and immunological phenotypes. In a later genetic analysis, a missense DCLRE1C variant was associated with V-gene and J-gene trimming of TCR beta chains, and the association was replicated in an independent cohort. Broadly in line with IMGT annotations, most TCR beta V segments showed up in productive rearrangements about 87% or about 30% of the time in an earlier analysis of a few hundred of the donors. A further reported finding was that TCR beta sequences accurately predicted the HLA-A and HLA-B alleles for most subjects in the first cohort. Presence/absence analyses assumed roughly uniform sequencing depth across donors, an assumption that may not hold. CMV serostatus was the only immune exposure information available for the cohort. A few of the identified cytomegalovirus-associated TCR beta chains were confirmed in vitro to be specific for cytomegalovirus antigens. When HLA alleles, especially DR and DQ, strongly co-occurred, attributing TCR associations to individual alleles was difficult. Because the 87-base-pair reads could not distinguish some IMGT-functional V segments, including TRBV6-2 and TRBV6-3, those segments were excluded. The sequencing pipeline was judged likely to have produced a cluster of highly shared sequence variants as a technical artifact. Cytomegalovirus status was reported to be diagnosed by the classifier with high specificity and sensitivity in both the original and validation cohorts. Only TCR beta chains were sequenced in this cohort, and the absence of alpha or paired-chain data limited detectable features. HLA typing was unavailable for some donors at each locus, so association tests used only the typed subset. A later analysis reported that several top co-occurrence clusters appeared linked to parvovirus B19, influenza, CMV and Epstein-Barr virus. Specific HLA alleles were associated with around 18,000 TCR beta sequences at a false discovery rate of 0.05 in a later analysis. Compared with equally common non-associated chains, HLA-associated TCR beta chains in a later analysis were more clonally expanded and had lower generation probabilities.

Libraries were constructed by the immunoSEQ multiplex PCR assay. The multiplex PCR relied on a mix of 60 forward primers for TCR Vbeta segments and 13 reverse primers for TCR Jbeta segments. The CDR3 region of rearranged TCR beta genes was amplified from genomic DNA with a multiplex PCR assay. On the Illumina HiSeq System, the amplified TCR beta libraries were sequenced as 87-base-pair reads. In the authors' own workflow: Across the 670 or so repertoires, a later analysis counted roughly 84 million unique TCR beta chains, around 11 million of which were shared by at least two donors. To remove PCR and sequencing errors, raw reads were error-corrected and collapsed into unique sequences using a nearest-neighbor algorithm that merged closely related sequences. V, D and J gene segments were assigned by aligning CDR3 sequences to IMGT reference sequences. Each retained sequence needed at least a six-nucleotide match to both a V gene segment and a J gene segment. Rearrangements were classified as productive when the CDR3 lacked stop codons and remained in frame with V and J, and all other rearrangements were classified as non-productive. Following IMGT convention, CDR3 was defined as the stretch from the second conserved V-encoded cysteine up to the conserved J-encoded phenylalanine. The earlier analysis of approximately 590 of the donors excluded any sequence lacking an unambiguous match to a single V gene segment. An earlier analysis of several hundred of the donors classified V segments as functional when productive rearrangements were above 56.7% and as segregating when the standard deviation between donors was above 5%. A statistical classification framework was built to diagnose cytomegalovirus status from the catalog of TCR beta chain sequences. A later analysis assigned V and J genes by comparing TCR nucleotide sequences with IMGT/GENE-DB human TR gene sequences. Using the TCRdist pipeline, a later analysis assigned CDR3 sequences along with most-parsimonious VDJ recombination scenarios. In a later analysis, each TCR beta chain was defined by its CDR3 amino acid sequence together with its V-gene family, and reads without a unique V-gene family were excluded. To address suspected cross-contamination and a sequencing artifact, a later analysis removed a few hundred highly shared, low-generation-probability nucleotide sequences. A later analysis calculated a clonal expansion index for each public chain from normalized within-repertoire ranks of inferred template counts. Generation probabilities in a later analysis came from a VDJ recombination model fitted to out-of-frame rearrangements, and those results were checked against IGoR. Hypergeometric tests were used in a later analysis to score TCR-TCR, TCR-HLA and TCR-CMV co-occurrence, with a repertoire-size bias correction applied to the TCR pairs. To estimate false discovery rates, a later analysis permuted the HLA or CMV assignments 20 times. In a later analysis, co-occurring TCRs were grouped using DBSCAN, with TCRdist sequence similarity added in when clustering inside HLA-allele-positive subsets. For co-occurrence clustering, repertoires with fewer than 30,000 or more than 120,000 public chains were excluded, along with four or five repertoires with anomalous nucleotide sharing. TCRdb mirrors the immuneACCESS table, restricted to in-frame sequences. Some clones are absent from its copies; in checked studies, under half trace to an unresolved V gene, and the reason for the others is unknown. That table furnishes V, J and clone size, whereas the DNA furnished D and trimming. Within this sample are roughly 140,000 clones, with about a tenth of them counted one time only. The ten biggest clones cover 1.5% to 2% of the sample.

The V end loses 0 bases and the J end loses 6 bases, and a stretch of 14 bases separates them. From the germline V gene, CDR1 is SGHRS and CDR2 is YFSETQ. Its CDR3 holds 15 amino acids, cysteine through phenylalanine. The only DNA kept is the CDR3, 45 bases in frame from the first base. In total, just over 650 healthy bone marrow donors made up the cohort. At the time of sampling, every cohort member was nominally healthy, though immune exposures that went unrecorded were likely present. The donor was CMV seronegative and was included in the group of a few hundred seronegative cohort members. Every donor gave a peripheral blood sample, and the peripheral blood mononuclear cells from that sample were used for TCR beta sequencing. The Qiagen DNeasy Blood Extraction Kit was used to extract genomic DNA from the blood cell samples.

Source material: PBMCs. Here the chain combines TRBV5-1 and TRBJ2-3, and perhaps TRBD1 as D gene, on 5 matching bases. The origin of this receptor is a male donor in good health and CMV-seronegative. The nucleotides are TGCGCCAGCAGCTTGGAGGACACCCTCAGGGATACGCAGTATTTT. Its coded protein is CASSLEDTLRDTQYF.